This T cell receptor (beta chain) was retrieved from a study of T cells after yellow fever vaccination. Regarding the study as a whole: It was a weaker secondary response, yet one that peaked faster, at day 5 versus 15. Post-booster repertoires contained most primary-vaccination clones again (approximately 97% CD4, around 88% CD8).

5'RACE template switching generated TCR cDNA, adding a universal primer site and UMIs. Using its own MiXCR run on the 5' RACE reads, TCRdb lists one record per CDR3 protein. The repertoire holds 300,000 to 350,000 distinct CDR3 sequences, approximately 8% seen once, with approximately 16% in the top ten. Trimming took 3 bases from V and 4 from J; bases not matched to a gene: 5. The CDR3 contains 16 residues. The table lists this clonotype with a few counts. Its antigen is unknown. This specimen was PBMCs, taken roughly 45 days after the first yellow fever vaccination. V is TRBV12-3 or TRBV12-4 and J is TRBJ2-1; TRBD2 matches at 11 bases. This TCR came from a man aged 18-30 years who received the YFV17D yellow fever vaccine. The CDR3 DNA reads TGTGCCAGCAGTTTCGGCCTAGCGGGGGGTTACAATGAGCAGTTCTTC. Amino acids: CASSFGLAGGYNEQFF.